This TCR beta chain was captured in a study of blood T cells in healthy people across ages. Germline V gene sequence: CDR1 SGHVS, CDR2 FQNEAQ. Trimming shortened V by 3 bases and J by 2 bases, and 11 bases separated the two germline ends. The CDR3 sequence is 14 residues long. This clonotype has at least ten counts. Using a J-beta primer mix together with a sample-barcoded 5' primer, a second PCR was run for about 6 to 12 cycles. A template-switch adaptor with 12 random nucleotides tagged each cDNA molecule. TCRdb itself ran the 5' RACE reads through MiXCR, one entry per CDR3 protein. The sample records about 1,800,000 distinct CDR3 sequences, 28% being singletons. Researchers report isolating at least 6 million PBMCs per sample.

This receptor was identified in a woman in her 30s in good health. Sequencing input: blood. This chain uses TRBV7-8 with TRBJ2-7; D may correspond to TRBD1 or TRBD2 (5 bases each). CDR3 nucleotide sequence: TGTGCCAGCAGCTTGGGGACCCACCCCTACGAGCAGTACTTC. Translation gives CASSLGTHPYEQYF.